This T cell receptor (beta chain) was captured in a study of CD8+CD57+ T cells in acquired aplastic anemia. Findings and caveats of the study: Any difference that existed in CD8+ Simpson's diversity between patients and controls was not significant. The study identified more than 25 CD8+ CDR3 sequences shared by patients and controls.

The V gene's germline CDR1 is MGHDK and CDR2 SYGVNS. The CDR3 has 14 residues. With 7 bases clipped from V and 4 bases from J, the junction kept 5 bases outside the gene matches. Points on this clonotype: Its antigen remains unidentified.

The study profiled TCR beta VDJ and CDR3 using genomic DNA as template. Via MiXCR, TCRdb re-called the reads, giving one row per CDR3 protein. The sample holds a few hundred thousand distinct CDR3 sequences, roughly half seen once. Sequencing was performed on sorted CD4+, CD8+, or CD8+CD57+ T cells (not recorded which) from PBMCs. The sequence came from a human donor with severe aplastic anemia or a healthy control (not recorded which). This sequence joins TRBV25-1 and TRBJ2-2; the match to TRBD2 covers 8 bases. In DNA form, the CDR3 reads TGTGCCAGCACAGGACTAGCTACCACCGGGGAGCTGTTTTTT. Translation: CASTGLATTGELFF.